Listed below are T cell receptor beta chains from one sample, sequenced in a study of graft-versus-host responses after intestinal transplantation. TCRdb's copy holds only in-frame clones and misses some; the assay was immunoSEQ multiplex PCR. Here the sample spans 40,000 to 55,000 clones, approximately 88% being singletons. No antigens are known for them. Material: unstimulated CD4+ T cells sorted from spleen or lymph node cells, obtained before transplant. These receptors all come from a human donor who was the organ donor for an intestinal transplant. CDR3s include the opening cysteine and the closing phenylalanine or tryptophan. The D gene is left open where the match is weak. For some rows the clone size is stated as once, few or many, or as a class when expanded; others skip it.

>TRBJ2-7|TRBV5-4|-|-
TGTGCCAGCAGCTCGGACAGCTACGAGCAGTACTTC
CASSSDSYEQYF
>TRBJ2-7|TRBV7-2|-|-
TGTGCCAGCAGCTTCACACAGGGAGTCGAGCAGTACTTC
CASSFTQGVEQYF
>TRBJ1-4|TRBV28|once|TRBD1
TGTGCCAGCAGTTTATGGTTGACAGGGGGCGAAAAACTGTTTTTT
CASSLWLTGGEKLFF
>TRBJ1-1|TRBV27|-|-
TGTGCCAGCAGTTTATCACGGCCGGGGGTCGGGGAAGCTTTCTTT
CASSLSRPGVGEAFF
>TRBJ1-4|TRBV25-1|-|-
TGTGCCAGCAGTGAAGTGGACTGGGGTAATGAAAAACTGTTTTTT
CASSEVDWGNEKLFF
>TRBJ1-1|TRBV18|once|-
TGTGCCAGCTCACCCGTACAGGGGAACACTGAAGCTTTCTTT
CASSPVQGNTEAFF
>TRBJ2-2|TRBV7-2|-|TRBD2
TGTGCCAGCGTAGGACGACTAGCACGGGCCACCGGGGAGCTGTTTTTT
CASVGRLARATGELFF
>TRBJ1-5|TRBV7-2|-|-
TGTGCCAGCAGCCACGGACCGCCAGGGGTTTTACAGCCCCAGCATTTT
CASSHGPPGVLQPQHF
>TRBJ2-3|TRBV6-5|-|-
TGTGCCAACCCTGAAGCCCCCACAGATACGCAGTATTTT
CANPEAPTDTQYF
>TRBJ1-4|TRBV4-3|-|-
TGCGCCAGCAGCCAAGGCCAGGGAGGAGAAAAACTGTTTTTT
CASSQGQGGEKLFF
>TRBJ2-2|TRBV27|-|-
TGTGCCAGCGCGCAGGTTACCGGGGAGCTGTTTTTT
CASAQVTGELFF
>TRBJ2-7|TRBV6-1|-|-
TGTGCCAGCAGTGGCCGAAGACAGTCCTACGAGCAGTACTTC
CASSGRRQSYEQYF
>TRBJ2-3|TRBV28|-|-
TGTGCCAGCAGTTTGTCCTCGACAGATACGCAGTATTTT
CASSLSSTDTQYF
>TRBJ1-1|TRBV19|-|-
TGTGCCAGTAGTATATCTAATCCCTCTAAAGCTTTCTTT
CASSISNPSKAFF
>TRBJ2-7|TRBV7-2|-|TRBD2
TGTGCCAGCAGCTTAGGGACTAGCGTTACCTACGAGCAGTACTTC
CASSLGTSVTYEQYF
>TRBJ2-3|TRBV18|once|-
TGTGCCAGCTCACCAACTACCGGCCCCGCAGATACGCAGTATTTT
CASSPTTGPADTQYF
>TRBJ1-1|TRBV28|-|TRBD1
TGTGCCAGCAGTTCGCCGACAGGGGCGATCACTGAAGCTTTCTTT
CASSSPTGAITEAFF
>TRBJ1-2|TRBV7-9|-|-
TGTGCCAGCAGCTTATTTGACAGACCACTTAACTATGGCTACACCTTC
CASSLFDRPLNYGYTF
>TRBJ2-7|TRBV6-7|-|-
TGTGCCATCATTGACAGCTCCTACGAGCAGTACTTC
CAIIDSSYEQYF
>TRBJ1-5|TRBV4-2|few|-
TGTGCCAGCAGCCAAGACACGGACTTTCAGCCCCAGCATTTT
CASSQDTDFQPQHF
>TRBJ2-5|TRBV28|few|TRBD2
TGTGCCAGCACTCGGCTAGCGGGAGATTTTCCTACAAAAGAGACCCAGTACTTC
CASTRLAGDFPTKETQYF
>TRBJ2-3|TRBV7-2|-|TRBD2
TGTGCCAGCAGCTTAGTAAGCGGGAAGGGTCATACGCAGTATTTT
CASSLVSGKGHTQYF
>TRBJ2-1|TRBV15|once|TRBD2
TGTGCCACCAGCAGACTGGGGACTAGCGGGCAGTTCTTC
CATSRLGTSGQFF
>TRBJ2-7|TRBV6-1|-|-
TGTGCCAGCAGTTTACAGGTCTCCTACGAGCAGTACTTC
CASSLQVSYEQYF
>TRBJ1-1|TRBV28|-|-
TGTGCCAGCAGATCCGGGGGAGTGATAATCAACACTGAAGCTTTCTTT
CASRSGGVIINTEAFF
>TRBJ1-2|TRBV28|-|-
TGTGCCAGCTCACCTACCGGGACAACTAACTATGGCTACACCTTC
CASSPTGTTNYGYTF
>TRBJ2-2|TRBV5-1|-|TRBD1
TGCGCCAGCAGCCAGACAGGGGTCACCGGGGAGCTGTTTTTT
CASSQTGVTGELFF
>TRBJ2-1|TRBV2|-|TRBD1
TGTGCCAGCGTCTCGCCGGGACAGGGGTACAATGAGCAGTTCTTC
CASVSPGQGYNEQFF
>TRBJ2-2|TRBV5-6|-|TRBD2
TGTGCCAGCAATCTTGTGGCTAGCGGGATAACCGGGGAGCTGTTTTTT
CASNLVASGITGELFF
>TRBJ2-1|TRBV10-3|-|-
TGTGCCATCAGTGAGCGTGGTAGCAATGAGCAGTTCTTC
CAISERGSNEQFF
>TRBJ2-7|TRBV4-2|-|TRBD2
TGTGCCAGCAGCCAAGTTAGGCTTCAAGCGGGAGTCCACGAGCAGTACTTC
CASSQVRLQAGVHEQYF
>TRBJ1-1|TRBV29-1|-|-
TGCAGCGTCCACATGAACACTGAAGCTTTCTTT
CSVHMNTEAFF
>TRBJ2-2|TRBV27|few|TRBD1
TGTGCCAGCAGTTTATTACAGGGGGCGTACACCGGGGAGCTGTTTTTT
CASSLLQGAYTGELFF
>TRBJ2-2|TRBV14|-|-
TGTGCCAGCAGCCAAGTTAGCAATGTCGGGGAGCTGTTTTTT
CASSQVSNVGELFF
>TRBJ2-7|TRBV27|once|-
TGTGCCAGCAGTCCCAGGCGAATCTACGAGCAGTACTTC
CASSPRRIYEQYF
>TRBJ2-7|TRBV7-2|-|TRBD2
TGTGCCAGCAGCCGGGCGGGCGGGAGCTACGAGCAGTACTTC
CASSRAGGSYEQYF
>TRBJ1-1|TRBV7-6|-|-
TGTGCCAGCAGCTTAGCCGAGAGAGCAACGACTGAAGCTTTCTTT
CASSLAERATTEAFF
>TRBJ2-2|TRBV27|-|-
TGTGCCAGCAGTTTAGGGCAGGGGAACACCGGGGAGCTGTTTTTT
CASSLGQGNTGELFF
>TRBJ1-4|TRBV28|-|-
TGTGCCAGCAGTTTAACCGCAGGGCTGAGGGAAAAACTGTTTTTT
CASSLTAGLREKLFF
>TRBJ2-5|TRBV6-1|once|-
TGTGCCAGCAGTGAATGGGTACTGGCGGGAAACCGGGAGACCCAGTACTTC
CASSEWVLAGNRETQYF
>TRBJ1-1|TRBV6-5|-|TRBD1
TGTGCCACTTTGACCGGGACAGGGGTCACTGAAGCTTTCTTT
CATLTGTGVTEAFF
>TRBJ1-2|TRBV7-2|-|-
TGTGCCAGCACCTTACACGGGAACTATGGCTACACCTTC
CASTLHGNYGYTF
>TRBJ2-7|TRBV18|-|TRBD2
TGTGCCAGCTCACTGTACGGGACTAATTACGAGCAGTACTTC
CASSLYGTNYEQYF
>TRBJ2-1|TRBV7-2|-|TRBD2
TGTGCCAGCAGCAAGACTAGCACCCAGGAGCAGTTCTTC
CASSKTSTQEQFF
>TRBJ2-7|TRBV7-2|-|TRBD1
TGTGCCAGCAGCTTTCAGGGGGCTCAAAGGGAGCAGTACTTC
CASSFQGAQREQYF
>TRBJ2-1|TRBV18|-|TRBD2
TGTGCCAGCGGGCTAGCGGGAGGGCCCAATGAGCAGTTCTTC
CASGLAGGPNEQFF
>TRBJ1-2|TRBV27|-|-
TGTGCCAGCACTCCCCTTCCCGGGACACCGGCCTCCTATGGCTACACCTTC
CASTPLPGTPASYGYTF
>TRBJ2-2|TRBV11-3|-|TRBD2
TGTGCCAGCAGCTTGGATGGCGGGAGCGCACTCGGGGAGCTGTTTTTT
CASSLDGGSALGELFF
>TRBJ2-3|TRBV2|-|TRBD2
TGTGCCAGCAGTCTAGGACTAGCGGGAGGCACAGATACGCAGTATTTT
CASSLGLAGGTDTQYF
>TRBJ1-2|TRBV19|-|TRBD1
TGTGCCAGTAGTCCGACCGGGACAGGGCCCGACTATGGCTACACCTTC
CASSPTGTGPDYGYTF
>TRBJ1-4|TRBV30|-|TRBD1
TGTGCCTGGGACAGGGGGCCGCCTTCTAATGAAAAACTGTTTTTT
CAWDRGPPSNEKLFF
>TRBJ2-5|TRBV18|-|TRBD2
TGTGCCAGCTCACCTCGCGGGGGAGAGACCCAGTACTTC
CASSPRGGETQYF
>TRBJ2-1|TRBV28|-|TRBD2
TGTGCCCCCGAATGCGGGAGAGGCAATGAGCAGTTCTTC
CAPECGRGNEQFF
>TRBJ2-4|TRBV15|-|-
TGTGCCACCAGCAGAGATAAGGGTGAGGCGGGACTGGCCAAAAACATTCAGTACTTC
CATSRDKGEAGLAKNIQYF